This TCR beta chain was sequenced during a study of early T cells in non-severe SARS-CoV-2 infection. At the level of the study: The authors sequenced bulk RNA from unsorted whole blood, leaving chains unpaired.

Each cDNA molecule carried a unique molecular identifier. Each CDR3 protein gets one entry after TCRdb re-called the 5' RACE reads with MiXCR. The sample has some 60,000 distinct CDR3 sequences, 10% to 15% seen once. Germline loops: CDR1 SGHAT, CDR2 FQNNGV. Trimming shortened V by 4 bases and J by 10 bases, and 20 bases separated the two germline ends. This CDR3 spans 15 amino acids. The sequencing here drew on whole blood, taken at baseline. This chain connects TRBV11-2 to TRBJ2-1, with D perhaps TRBD1 or TRBD2 (5 bases each). This receptor was obtained from an adult who was a healthcare worker with PCR-confirmed SARS-CoV-2 infection or an uninfected control (not recorded which). This CDR3 reads CASSSSPGTDSEQFF. The CDR3 DNA is TGTGCCAGCAGCTCCAGCCCCGGGACGGACTCGGAGCAGTTCTTC.